The present TCR beta chain was sequenced within a study of CXCR3-negative and CXCR3-positive naive CD8 T cells (dated by TCRdb to between 2017 and 2020). Describing the broader study: In total, roughly 140 million TRB reads were obtained, which works out to roughly 1.5 +/- 0.3 million reads per library. Diversity and physicochemical repertoire analyses were performed on 11 donors pooled from two independent experiments. TRBV-TRBJ cluster analysis included naive subsets from roughly 5 donors and memory cells from 3 donors. The paper as a whole reports these results and caveats: TRBV-TRBJ usage was similar between naive CXCR3-negative and CXCR3-positive cells from the same donor, while memory cells showed distinct patterns. Both naive subsets had comparably high repertoire diversity, while memory CD8+ T cells had much lower repertoire diversity. Because CXCR3 expression was partially decreased after cryopreservation, freshly isolated PBMCs were used for most assays. TRB CDR3s from CXCR3-positive naive cells showed higher hydrophobicity (lower Kidera factor 4), lower energy, and higher strength and volume indices than CXCR3-negative naive cells. Because surface CD5, which has been linked to self-reactivity in mice, was comparable between naive subsets, TCR interaction strength was also inferred from TRB CDR3 physicochemical properties.

For each CD8+ T cell subset, flow sorting was done in triplicate, and some 300,000 cells per subset went directly into RLT lysis buffer. To keep memory contaminants out, a stringent definition of naive CD8+ T cells was applied: CD45RO-CCR7+CD27+CD95-. Peripheral blood mononuclear cells were isolated from buffy coats by standard density gradient centrifugation. A FACSAria III was used to flow-sort naive CD8+ T cells into CXCR3-negative and CXCR3-positive populations. An RNeasy Mini Kit was used to extract total RNA from the sorted cells. The sequencing machine was a NextSeq 550. The Human TCR Profiling Kit (MiLaboratory) was used to prepare UMI-labeled 5' RACE TRB cDNA libraries. cDNA synthesis used the entire amount of extracted RNA, and PCR amplification then used the entire amount of cDNA produced. Libraries were prepared in parallel with an identical number of PCR cycles. Per the source publication's procedure: With a requirement of at least two reads per UMI, MIGEC and MiXCR extracted about 56,000 +/- 9,600 unique UMI-labeled TRB cDNA molecules per library. Each library averaged about 37,000 +/- 9,700 functional in-frame TRB CDR3 nucleotide clonotypes without stop codons. After downsampling to 5000 UMI-labeled TRB molecules per sample, diversity metrics, including normalized Shannon-Wiener and Chao1, were computed in VDJtools. VDJtools computed clonotype-size-weighted physicochemical properties of the central five CDR3 residues: interaction energy, strength, volume and Kidera factor 4. The reads underwent TCRdb reprocessing, giving one record for each CDR3 protein sequence and no DNA. These V and J calls rely on TCRdb rather than the paper's analysis. This sample's records show some 120,000 distinct CDR3 sequences. Roughly 0.62% of the sample rests with the top ten.

Details on this clonotype: Its recognized antigen is unknown.

The germline V gene (reference sequence) specifies MNHNY as CDR1 and SVGAGI as CDR2. The CDR3 covers 12 residues, taking in both the cysteine and the phenylalanine. There is no recorded DNA. Material for sequencing was naive CXCR3+ CD8+ T cells from blood. The sample's cell subset or site, from its label and the paper: CD45RO-CCR7+CD27+CD95- naive CD8+ T cells expressing CXCR3 (TNR3+). This TCR was sampled from a human donor in good health. Some clones in this sample may be carry-over from other donors' samples. In this chain, TRBV6-6 is recombined with TRBJ2-4. Here the CDR3 is given as CASSGAKNIQYF.